These 19 T cell receptor beta chains were sequenced from one sample in a study of shared clonotypes between healthy human individuals. Libraries were prepared by immunoSEQ multiplex PCR; TCRdb keeps only in-frame clonotypes and omits some of them. The profile shows about 580,000 clones, 95% to 98% of them singletons. In the naive CD8 group, cells lacked CD45RO and were positively selected for CCR7, so terminally differentiated effector memory CD45RA+ cells were left out. The sequenced sample was naive CD8+ T cells sorted from blood. The source of these receptors is a man aged 25-45 years in good health.

This sequence joins TRBV5-6 and TRBJ2-7; weak D call: TRBD2 (5 bases). Trimming left V 5 bases short and J 2 bases short, with 14 bases between. Germline loops: CDR1 SGHDT, CDR2 YYEEEE. This CDR3 spans 14 amino acids. CDR3 nucleotides: TGTGCCAGCAGTCAGGAGGCGTCAACCTACGAGCAGTACTTC. This gives the protein CASSQEASTYEQYF. The whole variable domain, filled in from reference TRBV5-6 and TRBJ2-7, reads DAGVTQSPTHLIKTRGQQVTLRCSPKSGHDTVSWYQQALGQGPQFIFQYYEEEERQRGNFPDRFSGHQFPNYSSELNVNALLLGDSALYLCASSQEASTYEQYFGPGTRLTVT.

The chain has TRBV5-1 and TRBJ2-5; possibly TRBD2 for D (6 bases). CDR1 SGHRS and CDR2 YFSETQ come from the germline V gene. The length of the CDR3 is 14 residues. V lost 7 bases to trimming and J lost 3 bases, with 16 bases between them. The CDR3 sequence: CASQSEGVEETQYF. The CDR3 DNA reads as TGCGCCAGCCAATCGGAGGGAGTGGAAGAGACCCAGTACTTC.

As to this clone: Distinct nucleotide sequences in the sample also encode this CDR3. The J gene is TRBJ2-3, the V gene TRBV7-3, with D perhaps TRBD2 (5 bases). Germline V gene data show CDR1 as SGHTA and CDR2 as FQGTGA. The germline V and J ends were trimmed by 3 bases and 1 base, with 5 bases remaining between them. The CDR3 spans 13 residues. CDR3 protein: CASSLEGTDTQYF. The CDR3 DNA follows: TGTGCCAGCAGCTTGGAGGGCACAGATACGCAGTATTTT. The whole variable domain, remainder taken from reference TRBV7-3 and TRBJ2-3, is GAGVSQTPSNKVTEKGKYVELRCDPISGHTALYWYRQSLGQGPEFLIYFQGTGAADDSGLPNDRFFAVRPEGSVSTLKIQRTERGDSAVYLCASSLEGTDTQYFGPGTRLTVL.

The V gene is TRBV6-5, the J gene TRBJ1-2; unclear D gene. Germline CDR1 reads MNHEY; CDR2 reads SVGAGI. The CDR3 runs to 15 residues. V was trimmed by 3 bases and J by 3 bases, leaving 14 bases between them. The CDR3 bases are TGTGCCAGCAGTTATAGTACCGCAATAGACTATGGCTACACCTTC. As protein: CASSYSTAIDYGYTF.

This clone appeared a single time. This chain links TRBV5-6 with TRBJ2-7; TRBD1 matches at 7 bases. The CDR3 is made up of 14 amino acids. The J segment lost 3 bases and the V segment lost 5 bases, leaving 8 bases of the junction unmatched. In germline, CDR1 is SGHDT, CDR2 YYEEEE. The CDR3 loop is CASRPPGQNYEQYF. The CDR3 nucleotides are TGTGCCAGCAGACCTCCGGGACAGAACTACGAGCAGTACTTC.

V gene TRBV29-1 combines with J gene TRBJ2-1; 11 bases fit TRBD2. Germline trimming cut 5 bases from V and 6 bases from J; bases unmatched to any gene: 9. The germline V gene has CDR1 SQVTM and CDR2 ANQGSEA. This CDR3 is built from 15 residues. The DNA of the CDR3 is TGCAGCGTTCGTGGGGGGACTAGCGGAAGCAATGAGCAGTTCTTC. Translated: CSVRGGTSGSNEQFF.

The chain couples TRBV7-8 to TRBJ1-1; no clear D. V lost 1 base to trimming and J lost 0 bases, with 12 bases between them. Germline values: CDR1 SGHVS, CDR2 FQNEAQ. This CDR3 contains 16 residues. The CDR3 here is CASSLGVGWMNTEAFF. The DNA for the CDR3 is TGTGCCAGCAGCTTAGGTGTCGGTTGGATGAACACTGAAGCTTTCTTT.

This sequence joins TRBV7-2 and TRBJ2-3; 8 bases are shared with TRBD1. Germline V gene data show CDR1 as SGHTA and CDR2 as FQGNSA. The CDR3 consists of 17 residues. V was pared by 3 bases and J by 2 bases, with 10 bases of the junction left unmatched. The CDR3 region has the DNA TGTGCCAGCAGCTTGGACCCCACGGGACAGGACACAGATACGCAGTATTTT. The encoded protein is CASSLDPTGQDTDTQYF.

The chain combines TRBV6-1 with TRBJ2-7; D not certain. Looked up from germline, CDR1 is MNHNS and CDR2 is SASEGT. V lost 4 bases and J 6 bases, leaving 13 bases between the germline ends. CDR3 length: 13 amino acids. This chain's CDR3 is CASSGQVVGEQYF. The CDR3 coding sequence is TGTGCCAGCAGTGGTCAGGTAGTGGGCGAGCAGTACTTC.

The chain employs TRBV25-1 and TRBJ2-1; D is unresolved. Trimming pared 4 bases from V and 10 bases from J, leaving 8 bases between. The germline CDR1 and CDR2 sequences are MGHDK and SYGVNS. This CDR3 region has 11 residues. CDR3 DNA: TGTGCCAGCAGTGCCTCCGACGAGCAGTTCTTC. As protein: CASSASDEQFF.

The genes are TRBV14 and TRBJ2-1, with a weak D call TRBD1 (5 bases). The germline gives CDR1 SGHDN, CDR2 FVKESK. The CDR3 loop spans 17 amino acids. V lost 3 bases to trimming and J lost 3 bases, with 18 bases between them. DNA for the CDR3: TGTGCCAGCAGCCAGATCTTTGGGGCTGCCGTCTACAATGAGCAGTTCTTC. It codes for CASSQIFGAAVYNEQFF.

V usage is TRBV29-1 and J usage is TRBJ2-1; TRBD2 matches 7 bases. V gave up 3 bases and J gave up 10 bases; unmatched junction bases: 9. CDR3 size: 13 residues. The germline V gene encodes CDR1 SQVTM and CDR2 ANQGSEA. CDR3 sequence (DNA): TGCAGCGTTGACCCAGCGGGATGGGAGGAGCAGTTCTTC. Amino acids: CSVDPAGWEEQFF.

The CDR3 nucleotides read TGTGCCAGCAGCTCCGACAGTCCCTACGAGCAGTACTTC. Translated, it gives CASSSDSPYEQYF. The chain employs TRBV5-6 and TRBJ2-7; possible D gene TRBD1, 5 bases. This CDR3 is built from 13 residues. V was pared by 3 bases and J by 2 bases, with 9 bases between. In germline, CDR1 is SGHDT, CDR2 YYEEEE.

The chain uses TRBV9 and TRBJ2-2; the match to TRBD1 covers 9 bases. Trimming at V came to 0 bases and at J to 13 bases, leaving 4 bases not matched to a gene. Per the germline V gene, CDR1 is SGDLS and CDR2 is YYNGEE. The CDR3 totals 13 residues. The CDR3 loop is CASSVEADRGLFF. The CDR3 DNA reads as TGTGCCAGCAGCGTAGAGGCGGACAGGGGGCTGTTTTTT.

The chain has TRBV5-4 and TRBJ2-4; D unclear. Germline-derived CDR1 and CDR2 are SGHNT and YYREEE (reference sequence). The CDR3 loop spans 11 amino acids. Trimming shortened V by 3 bases and J by 9 bases, and 7 bases separated the two germline ends. In DNA, the CDR3 is TGTGCCAGCAGCTCCGGTCGCATTCAGTACTTC. Amino acids: CASSSGRIQYF.

V gene TRBV15 combines with J gene TRBJ2-7; D gene uncertain. The V gene's germline CDR1 is LNHNV and CDR2 YYDKDF (reference sequence). CDR3 length: 14 residues. V was pared by 0 bases and J by 0 bases, with 6 bases between. The DNA for the CDR3 is TGTGCCACCAGCAGAGAACAGAGCTCCTACGAGCAGTACTTC. Protein product: CATSREQSSYEQYF. The complete variable domain, with remaining parts taken from reference TRBV15 and TRBJ2-7, reads DAMVIQNPRYQVTQFGKPVTLSCSQTLNHNVMYWYQQKSSQAPKLLFHYYDKDFNNEADTPDNFQSRRPNTSFCFLDIRSPGLGDTAMYLCATSREQSSYEQYFGPGTRLTVT.

As to this clone: The same CDR3 also results from other DNA sequences found in this sample. The chain couples TRBV27 to TRBJ1-5; unclear D gene. The germline V and J ends were trimmed by 2 bases and 1 base, with 3 bases remaining between them. The CDR3 length is 13 residues. The germline CDR1 and CDR2 sequences are MNHEY and SMNVEV (reference sequence). This CDR3 is CASSLSSNQPQHF. Here the CDR3 DNA reads TGTGCCAGCAGTTTAAGCAGCAATCAGCCCCAGCATTTT.

In this sample, this clone turned up once. This chain connects TRBV7-8 to TRBJ2-5; no clear D gene. Per germline, CDR1 SGHVS and CDR2 FQNEAQ. This CDR3 has 17 amino acids. Trimming stripped 3 bases from V and 2 bases from J, with 19 bases between. The DNA of the CDR3 is TGTGCCAGCAGCTTCAACCTCCTAAATCCCCCACAAGAGACCCAGTACTTC. Translated, it gives CASSFNLLNPPQETQYF.

Comments on this clone: Other DNA sequences of this sample code for an identical CDR3. V usage is TRBV28 and J usage is TRBJ2-7; D remains unclear. CDR1 is MDHEN and CDR2 is SYDVKM in the germline V gene. This CDR3 is 11 amino acids long. V was trimmed by 3 bases and J by 4 bases, leaving 4 bases between them. This chain's CDR3 is CASSFEYEQYF. CDR3 in DNA: TGTGCCAGCAGTTTCGAGTACGAGCAGTACTTC.